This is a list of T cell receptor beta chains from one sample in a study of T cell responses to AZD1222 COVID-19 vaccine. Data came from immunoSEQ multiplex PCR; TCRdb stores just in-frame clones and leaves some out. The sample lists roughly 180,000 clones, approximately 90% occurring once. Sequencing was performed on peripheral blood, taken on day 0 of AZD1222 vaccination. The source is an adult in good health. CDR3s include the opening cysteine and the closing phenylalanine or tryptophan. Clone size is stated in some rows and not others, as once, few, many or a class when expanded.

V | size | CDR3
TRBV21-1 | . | CASSKEYGTMNTEAFF
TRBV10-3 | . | CAIGGAGFAGANVLTF
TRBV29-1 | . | CSVEIPPQDRGRSYEQYF
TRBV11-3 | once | CASSSLAGGRQFF
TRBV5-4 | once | CASSLVDLQETQYF
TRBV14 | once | CASSQERVGWRETQYF
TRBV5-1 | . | CASSSGQGAGNTIYF
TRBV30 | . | CAGQGRDEKLFF
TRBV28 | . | CASSLYNRDRVLLVRADTQYF
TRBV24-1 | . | CATSTGRTVYEQYF
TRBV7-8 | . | CASSEPGLPRDEQYF
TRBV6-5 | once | CASSYGGQPNQPQHF
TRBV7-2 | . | CASSWPTESTDTQYF
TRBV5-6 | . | CASSFFKDQPQHF
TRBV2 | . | CASRPGLANNEQFF
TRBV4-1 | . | CASSQDSGSLAKNIQYF
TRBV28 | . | CATRPAGINQPQHF
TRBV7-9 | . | CASSVDSSNQPQHF
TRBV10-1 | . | CASSAAGADYEQYF
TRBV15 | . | CATSRELGAGGKNEQFF
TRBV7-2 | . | CASSLVLGTGELFF
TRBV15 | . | CATSRDDRYYF
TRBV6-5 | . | CASRGGRNEQYF
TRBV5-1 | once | CASVGSNTEAFF
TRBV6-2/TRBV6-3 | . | CASSYREGPYEQYF
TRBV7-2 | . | CASSRELDQPQHF
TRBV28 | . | CASRDTGQGWEKLFF
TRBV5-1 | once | CASSRDGAEAFF
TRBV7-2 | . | CASSLGPGVTTGELFF
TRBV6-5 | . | CAGSTGMGLQETQYF
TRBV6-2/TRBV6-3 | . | CASSYSGQVNTEAFF
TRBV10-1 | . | CASSHRGGEQYF
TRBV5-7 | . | CASSRTGDRQPQHF
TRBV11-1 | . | CASSLAGYGTEAFF
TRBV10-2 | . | CASCDRARDSPLHF
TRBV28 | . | CASSSGSRAYNEQFF
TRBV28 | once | CASSLRASYSNQPQHF
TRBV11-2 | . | CASSLVPGKAGELFF
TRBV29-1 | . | CSVDEQGNGYTF
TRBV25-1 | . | CASSEWGGNEQFF
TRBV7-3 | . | CASRPAGLHEQYF
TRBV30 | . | CAADTQYF
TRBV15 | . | CATSSLRGARTEAFF
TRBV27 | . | CASSLLQYNSPLHF
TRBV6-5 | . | CASSYSSGGNSPLHF
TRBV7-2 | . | CASSLTVAGPYEQYF
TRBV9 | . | CASSAGTGQGHTEAFF
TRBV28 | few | CASSPGGGRGYTF
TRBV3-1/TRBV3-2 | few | CASSQDSPAKEYF
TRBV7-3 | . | CASSFGGFTEAFF
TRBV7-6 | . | CASSPAGGGYTGELFF
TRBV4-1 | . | CASSPGGGRALYEQYF
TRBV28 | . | CASSSQPISYGYTF
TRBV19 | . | CASSLGTGRNTEAFF